A single sample gave rise to the 11 T cell receptor beta chains below, sequenced in a study of CD4 T cells in relation to SARS-CoV-2 and coronaviruses (dated by TCRdb to 2020 to 2023). The receptor library was made with the immunoSEQ multiplex PCR assay. TCRdb holds this immuneACCESS table with in-frame rearrangements only. Some clones are missing; in checked studies, unresolved V genes explain under half, and the rest has no known cause. Across this sample there are around 9,800 clones, with around 80% seen only once. Of the sample, 15% to 20% falls within the top ten clones. Their antigen targets remain unknown. CD4+ T cells from unexposed donors were collected before the COVID-19 pandemic (2011-2018). After approximately 11 days of culture, CD4+ T cells were isolated with the EasySep CD4+ T cell isolation kit. The material sequenced was CD4+ T cells from PBMCs, cultured in vitro. The receptors shown here come from a human donor in good health.

The rearrangement joins TRBV29-1 to TRBJ1-4; 7 nucleotides agree with TRBD1. Unmatched junction bases numbered 8, after V lost 7 bases and J lost 0 bases. Germline V gene lookup returns CDR1 SQVTM and CDR2 ANQGSEA. This CDR3 is built from 15 residues. The CDR3 is CSGLGTDATNEKLFF. The DNA for the CDR3 is TGCAGCGGGCTCGGGACAGACGCAACTAATGAAAAACTGTTTTTT.

This chain joins TRBV12-3 or TRBV12-4 and TRBJ1-2, with D perhaps TRBD1 (6 bases). V lost 5 bases and J 12 bases, leaving 19 bases between the germline ends. The length of the CDR3 is 13 residues. The CDR3 DNA reads as TGTGCCAGCAGTCCAGAGGACAGATTGCCTAACACCTTC. Translated: CASSPEDRLPNTF.

The V and J genes are TRBV5-4 and TRBJ2-1, with D perhaps matching TRBD1 or TRBD2 (5 bases each). Germline V CDR1 and CDR2: SGHNT, YYREEE (reference sequence). V lost 1 base and J lost 0, with 11 bases in between. The CDR3 runs to 16 residues. The CDR3 loop reads CASSLRGASSYNEQFF. The CDR3 DNA reads TGTGCCAGCAGCTTGAGAGGGGCGAGCTCCTACAATGAGCAGTTCTTC.

This chain connects TRBV9 to TRBJ1-3; weak D call: TRBD1 (6 bases). CDR1 is SGDLS and CDR2 is YYNGEE in the germline V gene. The CDR3 is 15 residues long. Trimming cost V 4 bases and J 0 bases, with 11 bases left between them. The CDR3 loop is CASSPQGSSGNTIYF. CDR3 bases: TGTGCCAGCAGCCCTCAGGGGTCCTCTGGAAACACCATATATTTT.

V is TRBV7-8 and J is TRBJ2-7; 9 positions match TRBD1. The CDR3 length is 14 residues. After removal of 4 bases from V and 3 bases from J, the junction contained 4 bases not matched to a gene. Per the germline V gene, CDR1 is SGHVS and CDR2 is FQNEAQ. Here the CDR3 reads CASSSGTGNYEQYF. Written as DNA, the CDR3 is TGTGCCAGCAGCTCGGGGACAGGGAACTACGAGCAGTACTTC.

The CDR3 is CASSPQGEQVAFF. The CDR3 DNA reads as TGTGCCAGCAGCCCACAGGGGGAGCAGGTCGCTTTCTTT. The chain uses TRBV12-3 or TRBV12-4 and TRBJ1-1, with TRBD1 identical over 8 bases. The CDR3 is made up of 13 amino acids. V shed 6 bases and J 11 bases; nucleotides not matched to a gene: 11.

The V gene is TRBV19, the J gene TRBJ1-5, with TRBD1 matching 9 bases. The V gene's germline CDR1 is LNHDA and CDR2 SQIVND (reference sequence). V lost 1 base and J lost 7; bases outside the gene matches: 5. This CDR3 has 15 residues. CDR3 region: CASSIGQGGGQPQHF. The CDR3 DNA reads as TGTGCCAGTAGTATAGGACAGGGGGGAGGCCAGCCCCAGCATTTT. Together with reference TRBV19 and TRBJ1-5, the CDR3 gives the full variable domain: DGGITQSPKYLFRKEGQNVTLSCEQNLNHDAMYWYRQDPGQGLRLIYYSQIVNDFQKGDIAEGYSVSREKKESFPLTVTSAQKNPTAFYLCASSIGQGGGQPQHFGDGTRLSIL.

The genes are TRBV4-3 and TRBJ2-7; 8 bases map to TRBD2. Germline assignment: CDR1 LGHNA and CDR2 YSLEER. Trimming removed 0 bases from V and 4 bases from J; junction bases left unmatched: 2. The length of the CDR3 is 14 residues. CDR3 bases: TGCGCCAGCAGCCAAGATCCGGGGGGGTACGAGCAGTACTTC. This gives the protein CASSQDPGGYEQYF.

The chain is built from TRBV7-3 and TRBJ2-6; the D gene is possibly TRBD1 (5 bases). V was shortened by 3 bases and J by 0 bases, with 6 bases between the two germline ends. CDR1 SGHTA and CDR2 FQGTGA come from the germline V gene. The CDR3 is 15 amino acids. The DNA of the CDR3 is TGTGCCAGCAGCTTGGACACCTCTGGGGCCAACGTCCTGACTTTC. Translated: CASSLDTSGANVLTF.

The rearrangement joins TRBV7-2 to TRBJ1-5, with a weak D call TRBD1 (5 bases). The CDR3 is 15 residues long. With 1 base removed from V and 3 bases from J, the gap between germline ends came to 10 bases. Germline values: CDR1 SGHTA, CDR2 FQGNSA. The CDR3 protein is CASSLEGDHNQPQHF. DNA for the CDR3: TGTGCCAGCAGCTTAGAAGGGGATCACAATCAGCCCCAGCATTTT.

V is TRBV11-3 and J is TRBJ2-7; 7 nucleotides line up with TRBD2. Germline CDR1 reads SGHNT; CDR2 reads YENEEA. This CDR3 region has 13 residues. With 3 bases clipped from V and 3 bases from J, the junction kept 2 bases outside the gene matches. The CDR3 sequence is CASSLGGGYEQYF. DNA for the CDR3: TGTGCCAGCAGCTTGGGGGGGGGCTACGAGCAGTACTTC.